Listed below are T cell receptor beta chains from one sample, sequenced in a study of blood T cell repertoires in COVID-19. The table came from immunoSEQ multiplex PCR; TCRdb's copy has only in-frame clones and leaves some out. Of roughly 250,000 clones detected, roughly nine tenths appear once; the ten largest clones hold approximately 12%. The material sequenced was peripheral blood. These receptors were taken from a woman in her 30s with COVID-19, enrolled during active disease. CDR3s include the opening cysteine and the closing phenylalanine or tryptophan. Each record gives: V gene, D gene, clone size, J gene, CDR3 protein, CDR3 DNA. D genes are given only for firm matches. Expanded clones are given a class, and other clones once, few, many or no size at all.

v_gene: TRBV10-2
d_gene: TRBD1
abundance: NA
j_gene: TRBJ1-3
CDR3aa: CASSDPSGGTDTIYF
CDR3nt: TGCGCCAGCAGTGACCCCTCAGGGGGAACGGACACCATATATTTT

v_gene: TRBV19
d_gene: TRBD2
abundance: NA
j_gene: TRBJ2-7
CDR3aa: CASSISAGGLGEQYF
CDR3nt: TGTGCCAGTAGTATATCAGCGGGGGGGCTCGGCGAGCAGTACTTC

v_gene: TRBV7-6
d_gene: NA
abundance: once
j_gene: TRBJ2-7
CDR3aa: CASSLQDRHPTYEQYF
CDR3nt: TGTGCCAGCAGCCTTCAAGACAGGCATCCAACTTACGAGCAGTACTTC

v_gene: TRBV27
d_gene: TRBD2
abundance: once
j_gene: TRBJ2-1
CDR3aa: CASSPIAGSSYNEQFF
CDR3nt: TGTGCCAGCAGTCCAATAGCGGGGAGCTCCTACAATGAGCAGTTCTTC

v_gene: TRBV12-3/TRBV12-4
d_gene: NA
abundance: NA
j_gene: TRBJ2-5
CDR3aa: CASSRNGRETQYF
CDR3nt: TGTGCCAGCAGTCGTAATGGTAGAGAGACCCAGTACTTC

v_gene: TRBV27
d_gene: TRBD2
abundance: NA
j_gene: TRBJ2-7
CDR3aa: CASSPRTSGDEQYF
CDR3nt: TGTGCCAGCAGTCCGAGGACTAGCGGGGACGAGCAGTACTTC

v_gene: TRBV5-1
d_gene: TRBD1
abundance: NA
j_gene: TRBJ1-5
CDR3aa: CASSLGTGDQPQHF
CDR3nt: TGCGCCAGCAGCTTGGGAACAGGGGACCAGCCCCAGCATTTT

v_gene: TRBV20-1
d_gene: NA
abundance: NA
j_gene: TRBJ1-3
CDR3aa: CSARGRDTIYF
CDR3nt: TGCAGTGCTAGGGGGCGAGACACCATATATTTT

v_gene: TRBV4-1
d_gene: NA
abundance: NA
j_gene: TRBJ1-1
CDR3aa: CASSQDPPNSMNTEAFF
CDR3nt: TGCGCCAGCAGCCAAGATCCCCCAAACAGCATGAACACTGAAGCTTTCTTT

v_gene: TRBV5-4
d_gene: NA
abundance: NA
j_gene: TRBJ1-4
CDR3aa: CASSFNREHEKLFF
CDR3nt: TGTGCCAGCAGCTTCAACAGGGAGCATGAAAAACTGTTTTTT

v_gene: TRBV19
d_gene: TRBD1
abundance: NA
j_gene: TRBJ1-2
CDR3aa: CASRGTANYGYTF
CDR3nt: TGTGCCAGTAGGGGGACAGCTAACTATGGCTACACCTTC

v_gene: TRBV10-3
d_gene: TRBD1
abundance: NA
j_gene: TRBJ2-7
CDR3aa: CAISDGQGVEQYF
CDR3nt: TGTGCCATCAGTGACGGACAGGGTGTCGAGCAGTACTTC

v_gene: TRBV27
d_gene: TRBD1
abundance: NA
j_gene: TRBJ1-2
CDR3aa: CASSLRTGGVYGYTF
CDR3nt: TGTGCCAGCAGTTTGAGGACAGGGGGCGTCTATGGCTACACCTTC

v_gene: TRBV5-1
d_gene: NA
abundance: few
j_gene: TRBJ1-1
CDR3aa: CASSGGGPGSGAFF
CDR3nt: TGCGCCAGCAGTGGCGGAGGGCCGGGGTCAGGGGCTTTCTTT

v_gene: TRBV10-1
d_gene: NA
abundance: few
j_gene: TRBJ2-3
CDR3aa: CASSEGSGDTDTQYF
CDR3nt: TGCGCCAGCAGTGAAGGTAGCGGAGACACAGATACGCAGTATTTT

v_gene: TRBV5-4
d_gene: NA
abundance: once
j_gene: TRBJ2-3
CDR3aa: CASSLGSQLGTDTQYF
CDR3nt: TGTGCCAGCAGCTTGGGTTCACAGTTGGGCACAGATACGCAGTATTTT

v_gene: TRBV4-1
d_gene: NA
abundance: NA
j_gene: TRBJ2-7
CDR3aa: CASSQGQTIAYEQYF
CDR3nt: TGCGCCAGCAGCCAAGGACAGACGATTGCCTACGAGCAGTACTTC

v_gene: TRBV19
d_gene: NA
abundance: NA
j_gene: TRBJ2-6
CDR3aa: CASSGPSGANVLTF
CDR3nt: TGTGCCAGTAGTGGGCCCTCTGGGGCCAACGTCCTGACTTTC

v_gene: TRBV28
d_gene: NA
abundance: once
j_gene: TRBJ1-1
CDR3aa: CASSPDTPGAEAFF
CDR3nt: TGTGCCAGCAGCCCAGACACTCCGGGGGCTGAAGCTTTCTTT

v_gene: TRBV20-1
d_gene: TRBD1
abundance: few
j_gene: TRBJ2-7
CDR3aa: CSASGLGQGFYEQYF
CDR3nt: TGCAGTGCTAGTGGGCTGGGACAGGGTTTTTACGAGCAGTACTTC

v_gene: TRBV5-1
d_gene: TRBD2
abundance: NA
j_gene: TRBJ2-3
CDR3aa: CASSLVGLADTDTQYF
CDR3nt: TGCGCCAGCAGCTTGGTTGGACTAGCGGACACAGATACGCAGTATTTT

v_gene: TRBV29-1
d_gene: NA
abundance: NA
j_gene: TRBJ2-7
CDR3aa: CSGAWAGTYEQYF
CDR3nt: TGCAGCGGGGCCTGGGCAGGAACCTACGAGCAGTACTTC